The next 24 T cell receptor beta chains were all read from a single sample in a study of blood T cell repertoires in COVID-19 (dated by TCRdb to about 2020). Libraries came from the immunoSEQ multiplex PCR assay. The table comes from immuneACCESS by way of TCRdb, which keeps in-frame sequences with V and J called. Part of the clones is missing from these tables; in studies checked, under half for an unresolved V gene and the rest for unknown reasons. This sample lists 320,000 or so clones; roughly 87% were detected once. The ten largest clones represent approximately 0.93% of the sample. The sample consisted of PBMCs or T cells enriched from blood (not recorded which). The receptors originated from a young woman who had recovered from COVID-19.

This chain connects TRBV4-3 to TRBJ2-7, with 10 bases lining up with TRBD2. CDR3 length: 13 amino acids. CDR1 LGHNA and CDR2 YSLEER come from the germline V gene. The J segment lost 3 bases and the V segment lost 4 bases, leaving 0 bases of the junction unmatched. CDR3 amino acids: CASSRTSGYEQYF. The DNA of the CDR3 is TGCGCCAGCAGCCGGACTAGCGGCTACGAGCAGTACTTC.

The gene calls are TRBV10-1 and TRBJ2-7; maybe TRBD2 (6 bases). The CDR3 has 12 residues. V lost 0 bases, J lost 12 bases, and 12 bases lay in between. Germline V CDR1 and CDR2: WNHNN, SYGVQD (reference sequence). As DNA, the CDR3 is TGCGCCAGCAGTGAGTCGGCGGGGTCCAGGTACTTC. It specifies CASSESAGSRYF.

CDR3 coding DNA: TGTGCCAGCAGTCTACGGACTAGCCATCAAGAGACCCAGTACTTC. As protein: CASSLRTSHQETQYF. The chain carries TRBV28 and TRBJ2-5; 8 nucleotides match TRBD2. The CDR3 has 15 amino acids. V gave up 5 bases and J gave up 2 bases; unmatched junction bases: 7. Germline V gene data show CDR1 as MDHEN and CDR2 as SYDVKM.

V usage is TRBV6-1 and J usage is TRBJ2-2, with D perhaps matching TRBD1 (5 bases). Germline-derived CDR1 and CDR2 are MNHNS and SASEGT. V was shortened by 1 base and J by 4 bases, with 13 bases between the two germline ends. This CDR3 spans 16 amino acids. DNA for the CDR3: TGTGCCAGCAGTGAAGAGCGAGACAGTTTCACCGGGGAGCTGTTTTTT. Translation gives CASSEERDSFTGELFF.

The genes are TRBV5-1 and TRBJ1-2; D is possibly TRBD1 (5 bases). V shed 5 bases and J shed 0 bases, with 8 bases lying between them. The germline CDR1 and CDR2 sequences are SGHRS and YFSETQ. This CDR3 is built from 13 residues. The CDR3 DNA sequence: TGCGCCAGCAGGACAGCCGCTAACTATGGCTACACCTTC. This gives the protein CASRTAANYGYTF.

J is TRBJ1-5 and V is TRBV27; D call uncertain. CDR1 is MNHEY, CDR2 SMNVEV, per germline (reference sequence). The V end was cut by 7 bases, the J end by 2 bases, with 12 bases between. The CDR3 runs to 14 residues. The CDR3 reads CASNIRGGNQPQHF. DNA for the CDR3: TGTGCCAGCAACATTCGCGGAGGCAATCAGCCCCAGCATTTT.

This clone was recorded once. The rearrangement uses TRBV28 and TRBJ1-3; possible D gene TRBD1, 5 bases. Germline CDR1 is MDHEN and CDR2 is SYDVKM. CDR3 size: 15 residues. Trimming pared 5 bases from V and 0 bases from J, leaving 11 bases between. Here the CDR3 reads CASSPGRDSGNTIYF. For the CDR3, the DNA is TGTGCCAGCAGTCCCGGCAGGGACTCTGGAAACACCATATATTTT.

This clone was observed a handful of times. V is TRBV6-2 or TRBV6-3 and J is TRBJ2-2; D gene uncertain. There are 16 residues in the CDR3. Trimming removed 0 bases at V and 6 bases at J, with 14 bases between. Germline V gene sequence: CDR1 MNHEY, CDR2 SVGEGT. The CDR3 coding sequence is TGTGCCAGCAGTTACTCGGGCCGTGGGTCGGCCGGGGAGCTGTTTTTT. This translates into CASSYSGRGSAGELFF.

This chain connects TRBV3-1 (or the pseudogene TRBV3-2) to TRBJ2-7, with TRBD2 identical over 12 bases. The CDR3 totals 15 residues. The germline V gene has CDR1 LGHDT and CDR2 YNNKEL (reference sequence). V lost 1 base to trimming and J lost 2 bases; unmatched junction nucleotides: 0. CDR3 bases: TGTGCCAGCAGCCAAGGACTAGCGGGGGCCTACGAGCAGTACTTC. Translation: CASSQGLAGAYEQYF.

This clone was seen more than once but under ten times. This sequence joins TRBV19 and TRBJ1-6; no definite D call. The germline V and J ends were trimmed by 3 bases and 10 bases, with 19 bases remaining between them. Germline values: CDR1 LNHDA, CDR2 SQIVND (reference sequence). CDR3 length: 16 amino acids. The CDR3 DNA follows: TGTGCCAGTAGTATCGCCCGCCCGCAGGCGGGGTCACCCCTCCACTTT. It codes for CASSIARPQAGSPLHF. The variable domain in full, with the rest retrieved from reference TRBV19 and TRBJ1-6, is DGGITQSPKYLFRKEGQNVTLSCEQNLNHDAMYWYRQDPGQGLRLIYYSQIVNDFQKGDIAEGYSVSREKKESFPLTVTSAQKNPTAFYLCASSIARPQAGSPLHFGNGTRLTVT.

This sequence joins TRBV5-1 and TRBJ2-3; TRBD2 is a possible D gene (5 bases). This CDR3 region has 16 residues. Between the trimmed V and J ends, which lost 7 bases and 6 bases, there was a span of 24 bases. Germline loops: CDR1 SGHRS, CDR2 YFSETQ. The CDR3 nucleotides are TGCGCCAGCTCCTATAGCGACACGAGCCTTGGGGATACGCAGTATTTT. It encodes CASSYSDTSLGDTQYF.

The chain recombines TRBV5-4 with TRBJ2-3; the D is unclear. The germline CDR1 and CDR2 sequences are SGHNT and YYREEE (reference sequence). The CDR3 is made up of 15 amino acids. V was cut by 3 bases and J by 5 bases, with 16 bases left in between. The CDR3 protein is CASSSWSVSGDTQYF. For the CDR3, the DNA is TGTGCCAGCAGCTCCTGGTCGGTTAGTGGAGATACGCAGTATTTT. Based on the CDR3 plus reference TRBV5-4 and TRBJ2-3, the full variable domain is ETGVTQSPTHLIKTRGQQVTLRCSSQSGHNTVSWYQQALGQGPQFIFQYYREEENGRGNFPPRFSGLQFPNYSSELNVNALELDDSALYLCASSSWSVSGDTQYFGPGTRLTVL.

CDR3 sequence (DNA): TGTGCCAGCAGCCCCCGGACTAACGGGGGAACCTACGAGCAGTACTTC. Its protein product is CASSPRTNGGTYEQYF. This chain joins TRBV5-4 and TRBJ2-7; perhaps TRBD2 as D (6 bases). V gave up 4 bases and J gave up 2 bases, with 19 bases separating them. CDR3 length equals 16 residues. Germline loops: CDR1 SGHNT, CDR2 YYREEE (reference sequence).

The chain uses TRBV25-1 and TRBJ1-4, with D perhaps TRBD1 (6 bases). Germline values: CDR1 MGHDK, CDR2 SYGVNS. V gave up 3 bases and J gave up 3 bases, with 11 bases separating them. The CDR3 is 15 amino acids. The CDR3 DNA sequence: TGTGCCAGCAGTGACCAGGGGTGGTCTAATGAAAAACTGTTTTTT. It translates to CASSDQGWSNEKLFF.

The chain recombines TRBV7-9 with TRBJ1-4; 10 bases line up with TRBD1. Germline V gene sequence: CDR1 SEHNR, CDR2 FQNEAQ (reference sequence). The CDR3 spans 14 residues. V trimming: 6 bases; J trimming: 6 bases; junction bases outside the gene matches: 4. The CDR3 DNA is TGTGCCAGCAGGCCTGACAGGGGGCATGAAAAACTGTTTTTT. This encodes CASRPDRGHEKLFF.

This chain joins TRBV19 and TRBJ1-2, with a possible D match to TRBD1 (5 bases). In germline, CDR1 is LNHDA, CDR2 SQIVND (reference sequence). This CDR3 is 17 amino acids long. Trimming shortened V by 1 base and J by 4 bases, and 19 bases separated the two germline ends. The CDR3 region has the DNA TGTGCCAGTAGTATAGGGGCCATTTCCAGGGACTTCTATGGCTACACCTTC. It specifies CASSIGAISRDFYGYTF.

The rearrangement joins TRBV7-9 to TRBJ2-5; 9 bases fit TRBD1. After removal of 1 base from V and 2 bases from J, the junction contained 11 bases not matched to a gene. Germline V gene sequence: CDR1 SEHNR, CDR2 FQNEAQ (reference sequence). CDR3 length equals 18 residues. The CDR3 region has the DNA TGTGCCAGCAGCTTAGTACCGGGACAGGGTCCACCACAAGAGACCCAGTACTTC. Its protein product is CASSLVPGQGPPQETQYF.

CDR3 in amino acids: CASSPIAGGEQFF. CDR3 in DNA: TGCGCCAGCAGCCCCATAGCCGGGGGTGAGCAGTTCTTC. V usage is TRBV4-3 and J usage is TRBJ2-1; D might be TRBD2 (6 bases). CDR3 length: 13 amino acids. V was clipped by 4 bases and J by 9 bases, with 13 bases between them. Germline V gene sequence: CDR1 LGHNA, CDR2 YSLEER.

This clone was found a few times. J is TRBJ2-7 and V is TRBV27; 8 positions agree with TRBD1. There are 14 residues in the CDR3. Trimming at V came to 6 bases and at J to 4 bases, leaving 8 bases not matched to a gene. The germline gives CDR1 MNHEY, CDR2 SMNVEV (reference sequence). The CDR3 is CASSDRGWEYEQYF. In nucleotides, the CDR3 is TGTGCCAGCAGCGACAGGGGATGGGAGTACGAGCAGTACTTC.

The chain recombines TRBV6-5 with TRBJ1-2; tentatively, D is TRBD1 (6 bases). The CDR3 contains 15 residues. Germline V gene lookup returns CDR1 MNHEY and CDR2 SVGAGI. V shed 7 bases and J shed 2 bases, with 17 bases lying between them. CDR3 sequence: CASTPGGAQNYGYTF. CDR3 bases: TGTGCCAGCACTCCGGGGGGGGCGCAAAACTATGGCTACACCTTC.

This chain links TRBV6-5 with TRBJ1-6; 10 bases align to TRBD1. The CDR3 covers 14 residues. The germline gives CDR1 MNHEY, CDR2 SVGAGI. V gave up 6 bases and J gave up 8 bases; unmatched junction bases: 4. CDR3 protein: CASSQDRGYSPLHF. DNA for the CDR3: TGTGCCAGCAGCCAGGACAGGGGGTATTCACCCCTCCACTTT.

This clone was recorded many times. V usage is TRBV5-4 and J usage is TRBJ1-2; D is possibly TRBD1 (5 bases). The CDR3 has 11 amino acids. The V gene's germline CDR1 is SGHNT and CDR2 YYREEE (reference sequence). The V end was cut by 4 bases, the J end by 12 bases, with 13 bases between. The CDR3 is CASSGGGDDTF. CDR3 nucleotide sequence: TGTGCCAGCAGCGGGGGGGGAGACGACACCTTC.

The chain combines TRBV29-1 with TRBJ1-1; D ambiguous. Trimming shortened V by 5 bases and J by 2 bases, and 18 bases separated the two germline ends. Germline values: CDR1 SQVTM, CDR2 ANQGSEA. The CDR3 contains 15 residues. The DNA for the CDR3 is TGCAGCGTTCGGCCGCGGGCCACAGCCAACACTGAAGCTTTCTTT. Residues: CSVRPRATANTEAFF. The variable domain in full, with the rest retrieved from reference TRBV29-1 and TRBJ1-1, is SAVISQKPSRDICQRGTSLTIQCQVDSQVTMMFWYRQQPGQSLTLIATANQGSEATYESGFVIDKFPISRPNLTFSTLTVSNMSPEDSSIYLCSVRPRATANTEAFFGQGTRLTVV.

This sequence joins TRBV28 and TRBJ2-3; tentative D call: TRBD2 (6 bases). The CDR3 contains 16 residues. Per the germline V gene, CDR1 is MDHEN and CDR2 is SYDVKM. Between the trimmed V and J ends, which lost 6 bases and 4 bases, there was a span of 20 bases. CDR3 DNA: TGTGCCAGCAGGCCCCCCCGGGACTCGGGCCCAGATACGCAGTATTTT. Its protein is CASRPPRDSGPDTQYF.